The entry below describes one T cell receptor (beta chain). This receptor's antigen is unknown. No per-base quality is available; no much larger clone lies one base away. This sample stems from a study of shared clonotypes between healthy human individuals (dated by TCRdb to the early 2020s). The study in broad terms: Three men and a couple of women, aged 18 to 49 years, made up the cohort. Per donor, three plates each were used for CD4 naive and CD4 memory, two for CD8 naive, and one for CD8 memory. To increase sequencing depth and limit assay-specific biases, different laboratories used diverse techniques to prepare libraries and sequence TCR repertoires. To estimate repertoire size and how much clonotype sharing occurs between individuals, the study deeply sequenced the blood TCR repertoires of five or six healthy adults. Between about 0.8 and 9 billion PBMCs per donor were obtained by leukapheresis. Paper-wide results and their limitations: Incomplete sequencing was indicated by rarefaction of sorted-subset datasets, despite the large sequencing depth. The genetic and exposure-history diversity represented was limited by the small number of donors. Based on pairwise subsampling, the degree of clonotype sharing among donors was expected to be affected by sequencing depth. Naive subsets generally had larger estimated clonotype richness than memory subsets. Compared with non-shared clonotypes, clonotypes shared by all four sorted-subset donors had higher generation probabilities. Across a few donors, approximately 5% of naive CD4, roughly 3.4% of naive CD8, about 2.3% of memory CD4, and about 0.4% of memory CD8 clonotypes were shared. Sampling was restricted to blood, and TCR repertoires in tissues likely differ from the TCR repertoires found in blood.

TCR CDR3 regions were amplified from genomic DNA by multiplex PCR using the deep immunoSEQ assay. For each cell subset, the extracted genomic DNA was distributed evenly across all wells of several immunoSEQ 96-well plates, and each plate served as one replicate. For sorted subsets, each replicate PCR was loaded with approximately 0.2 ug genomic DNA, equivalent to about 33,000 T cell genomes. The purified libraries were quantified using a Qubit 3.0 fluorometer, sized with a Bioanalyzer 2100, and then quantified again using the KAPA Library Quantification kit. Every immunoSEQ 96-well plate was sequenced on a dedicated single-read 150-cycle Illumina NextSeq 550 flow cell. On the authors' methods: The immunoSEQ output contained only junctional sequences without quality scores, so filtering could not match that applied to full-length reads. Sequences were annotated with PyIR, a Python wrapper for IgBLAST v1.9, using IMGT germline references to assign V/J genes and CDR3. Reads with weak V/J assignments (E-value above 1e-6), missing CDR3, stop codons, out-of-frame junctions, or ambiguous translated residues were removed. V3J clonotypes were defined as sequences sharing an identical inferred V gene, J gene, and CDR3 amino acid sequence. Percentage overlap between repertoires was computed as shared unique clonotypes divided by the size of the smaller repertoire. Repertoire richness was assessed with RTK rarefaction, the Chao1 estimator, and Recon v2.1 estimates of unobserved clonotypes. For all TCRbeta clonotypes obtained by the gDNA method from a few donors, generation probabilities were computed with OLGA. TCRdb retrieved this table from immuneACCESS and kept in-frame rearrangements only. Not all clones are present; in checked studies, unresolved V genes account for under half, and no reason is known for the remainder. V, J and clone size were drawn from that table, and D and trimming were deduced from the DNA. The sample contains more than 850,000 clones, about 80% of them found a single time. In total, the top ten clones hold 0.5% to 0.6% of the sample.

The CDR3, from cysteine to phenylalanine, totals 14 residues. Left in the record is the CDR3 DNA by itself, 42 bases read in frame from the first base. The trim is 3 bases for V and 2 bases for J, with a gap of 12 bases between the germline ends. Based on the germline V gene, the CDR1 and CDR2 sequences are SGHRS and YFSETQ. Donors were healthy HIV-negative adults with no recently reported acute infections or vaccinations. All donors were Caucasian adults living in Nashville, Tennessee, USA. CD4+ T cells were enriched through magnetic negative selection, after which naive cells were positively selected on CD45RA and the remaining negative fraction served as the memory subset. Blood was collected by leukapheresis, and PBMCs were isolated by Ficoll-Histopaque density gradient centrifugation and then cryopreserved in liquid nitrogen vapor phase. Analytical flow cytometry was used to check the purity and quantity of each magnetically sorted T cell population. From each sorted fraction, genomic DNA was isolated and quantified by UV absorbance on a Nanodrop 2000c.

This chain joins TRBV5-1 to TRBJ2-7; the D segment cannot be called with confidence. This clonotype originated in a man between 18 and 29 years old in good health. Some clones in this sample may be carry-over from other donors' samples. The sample consisted of memory CD4+ T cells from PBMCs. The cell subset or site label here, explained by the study, means: CD45RA-negative fraction. The encoded CDR3 is CASSSSRPPYEQYF. At the DNA level, the sequence is TGCGCCAGCAGCTCATCCCGACCCCCCTACGAGCAGTACTTC.